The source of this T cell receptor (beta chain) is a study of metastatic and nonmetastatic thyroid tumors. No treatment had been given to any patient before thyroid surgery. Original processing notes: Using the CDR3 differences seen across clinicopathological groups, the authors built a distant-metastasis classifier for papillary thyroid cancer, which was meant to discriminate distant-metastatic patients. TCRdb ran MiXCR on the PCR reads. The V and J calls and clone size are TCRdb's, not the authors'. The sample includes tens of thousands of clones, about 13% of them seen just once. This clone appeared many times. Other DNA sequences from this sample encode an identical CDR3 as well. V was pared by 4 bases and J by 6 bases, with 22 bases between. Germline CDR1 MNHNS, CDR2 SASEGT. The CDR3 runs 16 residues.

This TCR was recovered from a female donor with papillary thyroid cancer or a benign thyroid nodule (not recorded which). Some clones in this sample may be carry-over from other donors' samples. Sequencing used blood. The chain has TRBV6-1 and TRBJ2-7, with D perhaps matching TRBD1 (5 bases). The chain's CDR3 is CASSGNSRVVAGEQYF. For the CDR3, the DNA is TGTGCCAGCAGTGGGAATTCCAGGGTTGTAGCAGGCGAGCAGTACTTC.